These 18 T cell receptor beta chains were sequenced from one sample in a study of blood T cells in healthy people across ages. Using a J-beta primer mix together with a sample-barcoded 5' primer, a second PCR was run for about 6 to 12 cycles. TCRdb redid the calling of the 5' RACE reads with MiXCR, one entry per CDR3 protein. Of 950,000 to 1,200,000 distinct CDR3 sequences in the sample, roughly two fifths were seen once. The sequencing input was blood. All receptors derive from a man in his late teens or twenties in good health.

The rearrangement uses TRBV11-2 and TRBJ1-1; TRBD1 might be the D (5 bases). The CDR3 is made up of 16 amino acids. The germline V and J ends were trimmed by 5 bases and 0 bases, with 16 bases remaining between them. The germline CDR1 and CDR2 sequences are SGHAT and FQNNGV. CDR3 loop: CASSHWDRSLNTEAFF. CDR3 bases: TGTGCCAGCAGCCATTGGGACCGAAGCTTGAACACTGAAGCTTTCTTT.

Only a few counts were recorded for this clonotype. V is TRBV6-5 and J is TRBJ1-1; possibly TRBD1 for D (5 bases). This CDR3 is 13 amino acids long. Germline CDR1 is MNHEY and CDR2 is SVGAGI. V shed 2 bases and J shed 4 bases, with 8 bases lying between them. The CDR3 here is CASSYRGSTEAFF. CDR3 bases: TGTGCCAGCAGTTACCGGGGGAGCACTGAAGCTTTCTTT.

This clonotype was observed a handful of times. V is TRBV29-1 and J is TRBJ2-3; 9 nucleotides match TRBD1. V shed 2 bases, J shed 0 bases, and the junction held 6 bases outside the gene matches. Germline values: CDR1 SQVTM, CDR2 ANQGSEA. The CDR3 runs to 16 residues. The CDR3 DNA follows: TGCAGCGTTGAAAGGGACAGGGAGGTTAGCACAGATACGCAGTATTTT. Translation: CSVERDREVSTDTQYF.

The rearrangement links TRBV10-3 to TRBJ1-4; no clear D gene. Looked up from germline, CDR1 is ENHRY and CDR2 is SYGVKD. Trimming took off 10 bases at V and 2 bases at J, with 14 bases between the two ends. The CDR3 consists of 14 residues. CDR3 nucleotide sequence: TGTGCCACGGCCCCGGGTGGCACTAATGAAAAACTGTTTTTT. This gives the protein CATAPGGTNEKLFF.

The chain carries TRBV20-1 and TRBJ1-5; 7 nucleotides line up with TRBD1. The germline CDR1 and CDR2 sequences are DFQATT and SNEGSKA (reference sequence). The CDR3 runs 15 residues. V was pared by 6 bases and J by 0 bases, with 8 bases of the junction left unmatched. Here the CDR3 DNA reads TGCAGTGCCCAAACAGGGGCTTCTAGCAATCAGCCCCAGCATTTT. The encoded protein is CSAQTGASSNQPQHF.

The gene calls are TRBV14 and TRBJ2-3; 8 positions match TRBD1. CDR3 length: 16 residues. CDR1 SGHDN and CDR2 FVKESK come from the germline V gene. V lost 0 bases to trimming and J lost 10 bases; unmatched junction nucleotides: 12. CDR3 sequence: CASSQDIGDRRVPQYF. The CDR3 DNA is TGTGCCAGCAGCCAAGATATTGGGGACAGGCGGGTTCCGCAGTATTTT.

The chain links TRBV4-1 to TRBJ2-3; perhaps TRBD2 as D (7 bases). The germline gives CDR1 MGHRA, CDR2 YSYEKL. There are 17 residues in the CDR3. Trimming cost V 4 bases and J 6 bases, with 23 bases left between them. CDR3 nucleotides: TGCGCCAGCAGCCCCTTGGGGAGGGGGAGTTCATTGGATACGCAGTATTTT. This translates into CASSPLGRGSSLDTQYF.

This clonotype was found a few times. The chain carries TRBV5-1 and TRBJ2-4; tentative D call: TRBD2 (5 bases). V was clipped by 4 bases and J by 6 bases, with 14 bases between them. The germline V gene encodes CDR1 SGHRS and CDR2 YFSETQ. The CDR3 sequence is 14 residues long. The CDR3 DNA is TGCGCCAGCAGCCCCGGGCAACGGGGAAACATTCAGTACTTC. Residues: CASSPGQRGNIQYF.

In its sample, this clonotype was seen a few times. V and J are TRBV7-2 and TRBJ1-3; D gene unclear. This CDR3 spans 16 amino acids. In germline, CDR1 is SGHTA, CDR2 FQGNSA. V lost 0 bases, J lost 4 bases, and 13 bases lay in between. CDR3 in DNA: TGTGCCAGCAGCTTAGCCGTGGTTACAGAGGGAAACACCATATATTTT. Its translation: CASSLAVVTEGNTIYF.

The table lists this clonotype with many counts. The V gene is TRBV10-3, the J gene TRBJ1-2; no definite D call. The ends were cut back, 0 bases at V and 2 bases at J, with 10 bases in the middle. Germline CDR1 is ENHRY and CDR2 is SYGVKD. The CDR3 runs to 15 residues. Written as DNA, the CDR3 is TGTGCCATCAGTGAGTCGGATCAGAACAACTATGGCTACACCTTC. It encodes CAISESDQNNYGYTF.

This clonotype was counted a few times. V usage is TRBV3-1 and J usage is TRBJ2-3; tentative D call: TRBD2 (6 bases). V lost 3 bases, J lost 4 bases, and 11 bases lay in between. The CDR3 spans 14 residues. The germline V gene has CDR1 LGHDT and CDR2 YNNKEL (reference sequence). The CDR3 here is CASSHSLAADTQYF. CDR3 nucleotides: TGTGCCAGCAGCCATTCACTAGCAGCAGATACGCAGTATTTT.

V is TRBV18 and J is TRBJ2-3; possibly TRBD2 for D (6 bases). The CDR3 loop spans 14 amino acids. V lost 5 bases to trimming and J lost 3 bases, with 12 bases between them. Germline assignment: CDR1 KGHSH and CDR2 LQKENI. The CDR3 loop is CASSNLGGTDTQYF. The CDR3 nucleotides read TGTGCCAGCTCAAATCTCGGGGGAACAGATACGCAGTATTTT.

V is TRBV4-2 and J is TRBJ1-2; possibly TRBD1 for D (6 bases). CDR1 and CDR2 (germline): LGHNA, YNFKEQ. CDR3 length equals 17 residues. Trimming removed 0 bases at V and 1 base at J, with 15 bases between. The CDR3: CASSQDRAGELNYGYTF. The CDR3 DNA follows: TGTGCCAGCAGCCAAGATCGGGCAGGGGAGCTTAACTATGGCTACACCTTC.

The chain employs TRBV6-2 or TRBV6-3 and TRBJ1-1; tentatively, D is TRBD1 (6 bases). Trimming shortened V by 0 bases and J by 0 bases, and 14 bases separated the two germline ends. Germline V gene data show CDR1 as MNHEY and CDR2 as SVGEGT. This CDR3 is built from 17 residues. The CDR3 DNA reads as TGTGCCAGCAGTTACTCCCCGGACAGTTATATGAACACTGAAGCTTTCTTT. This sequence encodes CASSYSPDSYMNTEAFF.

The genes are TRBV6-1 and TRBJ1-4; D unresolved. Per the germline V gene, CDR1 is MNHNS and CDR2 is SASEGT. The CDR3 is 10 residues long. V was shortened by 10 bases and J by 7 bases, with 7 bases between the two germline ends. The CDR3 coding sequence is TGTGCCATCGGCCTTGAAAAACTGTTTTTT. It specifies CAIGLEKLFF.

Here the CDR3 DNA reads TGTGCCAGCAGCTTAAGCTGGGGGCAAGGTGAAAAACTGTTTTTT. This encodes CASSLSWGQGEKLFF. The chain couples TRBV7-6 to TRBJ1-4; possible D gene TRBD1, 6 bases. Germline V gene lookup returns CDR1 SGHVS and CDR2 FNYEAQ. Deletions cut 2 bases from V and 7 bases from J, with 14 bases between. This CDR3 comprises 15 residues.

This clonotype was counted between two and nine times. V gene TRBV13 combines with J gene TRBJ2-3; 9 bases are shared with TRBD1. The trim removed 4 bases at V and 5 bases at J, leaving 7 bases unmatched. Germline V gene lookup returns CDR1 PRHDT and CDR2 FYEKMQ (reference sequence). The length of the CDR3 is 15 residues. The DNA for the CDR3 is TGTGCCAGCAGCTCGCGGACAGGGGCGGGAGATACGCAGTATTTT. This sequence encodes CASSSRTGAGDTQYF.

The chain combines TRBV6-5 with TRBJ1-1; D ambiguous. Germline CDR1 and CDR2: MNHEY and SVGAGI. V was shortened by 0 bases and J by 2 bases, with 7 bases between the two germline ends. CDR3 length: 14 amino acids. The CDR3 spells CASSYSGTNTEAFF. DNA for the CDR3: TGTGCCAGCAGTTACTCGGGCACAAACACTGAAGCTTTCTTT.